The T cell receptor (beta chain) described here comes from a study of CD8+ T cells in alopecia areata. General study findings and limits: Administration of tofacitinib significantly diminished scalp clonality and expanded CD8+ clones within the top 100. Greater clonality was observed in lesional scalp samples, especially alopecia totalis/universalis, versus normal scalp. Persistence of many expanded lesional clones was seen in scalp and blood during tofacitinib.

This clone was seen a handful of times. The antigen is unknown. Reverse transcription of extracted RNA yielded cDNA, which provided the sequencing template. Data came from immunoSEQ multiplex PCR; TCRdb stores just in-frame clones and leaves some out. The table shows 150,000 to 200,000 clones, with 55% to 75% occurring only once. CDR1 GTSNPN and CDR2 SVGIG come from the germline V gene (reference sequence). The CDR3 runs to 11 residues. V lost 2 bases to trimming and J lost 7 bases, with 5 bases between them. Treatment denoted: oral pan-JAK inhibitor, 5-10 mg twice daily. The chain is built from TRBV30 and TRBJ2-2; no clear D gene. This clonotype was obtained from a human donor with alopecia areata. The specimen comprised CD4+ T cells sorted from blood, sampled at week 24, from a patient treated with tofacitinib. CDR3 region: CAWSRNGELFF. The DNA of the CDR3 is TGTGCCTGGAGTAGGAACGGGGAGCTGTTTTTT.